This TCR beta chain was documented in a study of shared clonotypes between healthy human individuals (dated by TCRdb to about 2020). With regard to the full study: Three men and a couple of women, aged 18 to 49 years, made up the cohort. Per donor, three plates each were used for CD4 naive and CD4 memory, two for CD8 naive, and one for CD8 memory. The study deeply sequenced blood TCR repertoires of five healthy adults to estimate repertoire size and the extent of clonotype sharing between individuals. To increase sequencing depth and limit assay-specific biases, different laboratories used diverse techniques to prepare libraries and sequence TCR repertoires. Each donor's leukapheresis produced roughly between roughly 0.85 and 10 billion PBMCs.

The donors were healthy, HIV-negative adults who had no recently reported acute infections or vaccinations. Every donor was a Caucasian adult living in Nashville, Tennessee, USA. CD4+ T cells were enriched through magnetic negative selection, after which naive cells were positively selected on CD45RA and the remaining negative fraction served as the memory subset. Blood was obtained by leukapheresis, after which PBMCs were separated by Ficoll-Histopaque density gradient centrifugation and cryopreserved in liquid nitrogen vapor phase. Purity and quantity of every magnetically sorted T cell population were checked by analytical flow cytometry. From each sorted fraction, genomic DNA was isolated and quantified by UV absorbance on a Nanodrop 2000c. TCR CDR3 regions were amplified from genomic DNA by multiplex PCR using the deep immunoSEQ assay. For each cell subset, the extracted genomic DNA was distributed evenly across all wells of several immunoSEQ 96-well plates, and each plate served as one replicate. For sorted subsets, 200 ng of genomic DNA, equivalent to 25,000 to 35,000 T cell genomes, went into each replicate PCR. The purified libraries were quantified using a Qubit 3.0 fluorometer, sized with a Bioanalyzer 2100, and then quantified again using the KAPA Library Quantification kit. Every immunoSEQ 96-well plate was sequenced on a separate single-read 150-cycle Illumina NextSeq 550 flow cell. The original pipeline was this. Because the immunoSEQ output included only junctional sequences and no quality scores, the filtering could not be the same as the filtering used for full-length reads. Sequences were annotated with PyIR, a Python wrapper for IgBLAST v1.9, using IMGT germline references to assign V/J genes and CDR3. Any read was removed if the V/J assignment was weak (E-value above 1e-6), the CDR3 was missing, or the read contained stop codons, out-of-frame junctions, or ambiguous translated residues. V3J clonotypes were defined as sequences sharing the same inferred V gene, J gene, and CDR3 amino acid sequence. The percentage overlap between two repertoires was calculated by dividing the number of shared unique clonotypes by the size of the smaller repertoire. RTK rarefaction, the Chao1 estimator, and Recon v2.1 estimates of unobserved clonotypes were used to assess repertoire richness. Generation probabilities were computed with OLGA for all TCRbeta clonotypes obtained by the gDNA method from several donors. TCRdb's version of the immuneACCESS table is confined to in-frame rearrangements and falls short of the full clone set. An unresolved V gene accounts for under half of the shortfall where checked; the remainder is of unknown origin. From that table come the V and J calls and clone size; the DNA was used to work out D and trimming. This sample comprises around 1.5 million clones, approximately 98% of them detected only once. The top ten clones comprise less than 0.55% of the sample.

About this clone itself: What this receptor recognizes is not known. Qualities for individual bases were not recorded, and no much larger clone is one base off.

Overall study results and their limits: Higher generation probabilities were observed for clonotypes shared by all four sorted-subset donors than for non-shared clonotypes. Because the study included a small number of donors, the genetic and exposure-history diversity represented was limited. Rarefaction of sorted-subset datasets indicated incomplete sequencing despite the large sequencing depth. Sampling was restricted to blood, and TCR repertoires in tissue are likely to differ from TCR repertoires in blood. Sharing across a handful of donors was observed for approximately 5% of naive CD4, over 3% of naive CD8, over 2% of memory CD4, and roughly 0.4% of memory CD8 clonotypes. Pairwise subsampling led to the expectation that sequencing depth would affect the degree of clonotype sharing among donors. Larger estimated clonotype richness was generally found for naive subsets than for memory subsets.

The trim is 0 bases for V and 1 base for J, with a gap of 9 bases between the germline ends. CDR1 ENHRY and CDR2 SYGVKD are derived from the germline V gene. The CDR3 runs 15 amino acids, cysteine and phenylalanine included. The CDR3 DNA has 45 bases and is translated from base 1. The clonotype was recovered from a man aged 25 to 45 in good health. Material for sequencing was naive CD4+ T cells sorted from blood. The cell subset or site label here, explained by the study, means: CD45RA+ positively selected. The chain is encoded by TRBV10-3 joined to TRBJ2-5, and the D gene may be TRBD2, 6 bases matching. CDR3 loop: CAISESAGRQETQYF. The nucleotide sequence is given as TGTGCCATCAGTGAGTCGGCGGGGCGCCAAGAGACCCAGTACTTC.